This T cell receptor beta chain was recovered during a study of graft-versus-host responses after intestinal transplantation. Study as a whole: The whole recipient group had anti-thymocyte globulin induction followed by tacrolimus and steroids for around three years.

Some clones are missing from TCRdb's copy, which holds only in-frame ones; the method was immunoSEQ multiplex PCR. The repertoire has some 45,000 clones, less than 95% of them found once; the top ten carry about 1.6%. Trimming took 1 base from V and 0 from J; bases not matched to a gene: 11. This CDR3 has 19 amino acids. The germline gives CDR1 SEHNR, CDR2 FQNEAQ (reference sequence). The specimen was PBMCs, collected approximately 360 days after intestinal transplant. The rearrangement uses TRBV7-9 and TRBJ1-5, with 8 positions matching TRBD1. This sequence originates from a human patient who received an intestinal transplant, so some T cells may come from the graft donor. CDR3 nucleotide sequence: TGTGCCAGCAGCTTAGGATCCCAGGGGGCCCTTAATAGCAATCAGCCCCAGCATTTT. Translated: CASSLGSQGALNSNQPQHF.